This T cell receptor beta chain was sequenced during a study of cytomegalovirus exposure and HLA in healthy donors. PCR primers comprised 60 Vbeta and 13 Jbeta primers. Repertoires were generated with immunoSEQ multiplex PCR, while TCRdb's copy carries only in-frame clones and drops some. The sample carries 150,000 to 200,000 clones, about 81% recorded once. The sequence was obtained from a man in his late teens or twenties in good health and CMV-seronegative. The sample comprised PBMCs.

CDR3 coding DNA: TGTGCCAGTAGTAGAGACAGGGCCTATGGCTACACCTTC. Amino acid sequence: CASSRDRAYGYTF. The rearrangement uses TRBV19 and TRBJ1-2; 7 nucleotides align to TRBD1. The J segment lost 4 bases and the V segment lost 4 bases, leaving 3 bases of the junction unmatched. Germline CDR1 LNHDA, CDR2 SQIVND (reference sequence). CDR3 length equals 13 residues.